The next 9 T cell receptor beta chains were all read from a single sample in a study of regulatory T cells in long-lasting Graves disease. Regarding time point: persistent/refractory GD, antithyroid drugs over 5 years with positive TRAb. The authors made the TCR library using RNA they extracted from PBMCs. Assembly of TCR beta libraries relied on iRepertoire HTBI primers together with Arm-PCR of CDR3 regions. TCRdb processed the multiplex PCR reads anew with MiXCR; each CDR3 protein has one entry. Here the sample spans approximately 470,000 distinct CDR3 sequences, around 20% being singletons. The specimen comprised peripheral blood mononuclear cells (PBMCs), sampled when the disease was refractory, from a patient treated with antithyroid drugs. The receptors originated from a female donor with Graves disease.

Many counts were recorded for this clonotype. The chain uses TRBV12-3 or TRBV12-4 and TRBJ1-2; unclear D gene. V dropped 5 bases and J dropped 0 bases, with 10 bases sitting between them. The CDR3 contains 14 residues. As DNA, the CDR3 is TGTGCCAGCAGTCGCGGCCCTGCTAACTATGGCTACACCTTC. This sequence encodes CASSRGPANYGYTF.

The table lists this clonotype with many counts. The chain combines TRBV12-3 or TRBV12-4 with TRBJ1-2; 7 bases align to TRBD1. V shed 3 bases, J shed 4 bases, and the junction held 8 bases outside the gene matches. CDR3 length: 15 residues. This CDR3 is CASSLWTGEFYGYTF. The CDR3 DNA is TGTGCCAGCAGTTTGTGGACAGGCGAGTTCTATGGCTACACCTTC.

This clonotype was detected only a few times. The chain employs TRBV7-9 and TRBJ1-3; no clear D gene. Germline lookup yields CDR1 SEHNR and CDR2 FQNEAQ (reference sequence). The CDR3 totals 12 residues. V lost 1 base and J lost 8, with 6 bases in between. The CDR3 nucleotides read TGTGCCAGCAGCTTAGAGGGCGACACCATATATTTT. This gives the protein CASSLEGDTIYF.

This chain joins TRBV5-1 and TRBJ1-3, with D unclear. Trimming took off 0 bases at V and 0 bases at J, with 7 bases between the two ends. The CDR3 contains 15 residues. Germline CDR1 SGHRS, CDR2 YFSETQ. CDR3 sequence reads: CASSLGAVSGNTIYF. CDR3 bases: TGCGCCAGCAGCTTGGGAGCGGTCTCTGGAAACACCATATATTTT.

This chain connects TRBV29-1 to TRBJ2-7, with D maybe TRBD1 (5 bases). This CDR3 spans 12 amino acids. Between the trimmed V and J ends, which lost 6 bases and 6 bases, there was a span of 15 bases. The germline V gene encodes CDR1 SQVTM and CDR2 ANQGSEA. CDR3 in DNA: TGCAGCGTACGGACAAGGGGCTCCGAGCAGTACTTC. This encodes CSVRTRGSEQYF.

This clonotype appeared a few times. A single base separates this from a much larger clone, so it may be a read error. V is TRBV27 and J is TRBJ2-7; the D gene is possibly TRBD2 (6 bases). Trimming took off 2 bases at V and 2 bases at J, with 10 bases between the two ends. CDR3 size: 14 residues. Germline CDR1 is MNHEY and CDR2 is SMNVEV (reference sequence). In nucleotides, the CDR3 is TGTGCCAGCAGTTTAGGGGGAGGAGCCTACGAGCAGTACTTC. Its protein product is CASSLGGGAYEQYF.

Notes on this clonotype: A read error is possible here, since a much larger clone lies one base away. V gene TRBV30 combines with J gene TRBJ1-4; 8 nucleotides align to TRBD1. Germline V gene data show CDR1 as GTSNPN and CDR2 as SVGIG (reference sequence). This CDR3 region has 15 residues. Losses at the gene ends were 1 base for V and 7 bases for J; bases not matched to a gene: 8. The DNA of the CDR3 is TGTGCCTGGAGTGAACAGACAGGGGCGGTTGAAAAACTGTTTTTT. Translating gives CAWSEQTGAVEKLFF.

This clonotype was detected ten times or more. This chain connects TRBV29-1 to TRBJ1-1; possible D gene TRBD1, 6 bases. CDR1 is SQVTM, CDR2 ANQGSEA, per germline. The CDR3 is 12 amino acids. V was shortened by 3 bases and J by 4 bases, with 9 bases between the two germline ends. This CDR3 is CSVDPRGTEAFF. For the CDR3, the DNA is TGCAGCGTTGACCCCAGGGGCACTGAAGCTTTCTTT.

This rearrangement joins TRBV6-9 to TRBJ2-1, with D perhaps matching TRBD2 (6 bases). V lost 2 bases to trimming and J lost 6 bases, with 11 bases between them. The CDR3 spans 14 residues. Germline CDR1 is MNHGY and CDR2 is SVAAGI. The CDR3 DNA is TGTGCCAGCAGTTATACGGGAGCAGGCAATGAGCAGTTCTTC. This encodes CASSYTGAGNEQFF.